This T cell receptor beta chain was profiled in a study of vaccination and CD4 T cells after COVID-19. Stated treatment: approximately 11-day PBMC culture with coronavirus spike peptide pools or control peptides (ViraFEST assay). Expanded clonotypes were found by TCR sequencing after peptide-pool stimulation (ViraFEST). With regard to this clonotype: The target antigen is unknown.

Researchers used the Oncomine TCR Beta short-read assay to sequence DNA from cultured CD4+ T cells. TCRdb passed the PCR reads through MiXCR, listing each CDR3 protein once. Of roughly 24,000 distinct CDR3 sequences detected, roughly 40% appear once; the ten largest clones hold about a tenth. CDR1 DFQATT and CDR2 SNEGSKA come from the germline V gene (reference sequence). The CDR3 contains 15 residues. V was clipped by 2 bases and J by 5 bases; unmatched bases: 9. This clonotype was sampled from a human donor who had recovered from COVID-19. Sequenced sample: CD4+ T cells from blood, cultured in vitro. The V call is TRBV20-1, the J call TRBJ2-1; 7 nucleotides line up with TRBD1. CDR3 region: CSARRQGRVDNEQFF. CDR3 nucleotide sequence: TGCAGTGCTAGACGACAGGGCCGGGTGGACAATGAGCAGTTCTTC.